The rows below give T cell receptor beta chains drawn from one sample of a study of T cells in Graves' hyperthyroidism and ophthalmopathy. A single record per CDR3 protein comes from TCRdb applying MiXCR to the multiplex PCR reads. Counted here are around 35,000 distinct CDR3 sequences, approximately 50% occurring once; the ten biggest clones make up roughly 25%. Material for sequencing was blood. All receptors come from a woman in her forties with Graves' ophthalmopathy. CDR3s include the opening cysteine and the closing phenylalanine or tryptophan. The D gene is left open where the match is weak. A clone size is listed for some rows: how often the clone was seen (once, few, many), or a class if it is expanded.

clone size	V gene	D gene	J gene	CDR3 protein	CDR3 DNA
many	TRBV4-2	TRBD2	TRBJ2-2	CASSRTSGRASGGELFF	TGTGCCAGCAGTCGGACTAGCGGGAGGGCCAGTGGCGGGGAGCTGTTTTTT
many	TRBV5-1	TRBD1	TRBJ2-3	CASSSGTEGKRTDTQYF	TGCGCCAGCAGCTCGGGGACAGAAGGAAAACGCACAGATACGCAGTATTTT
.	TRBV18	.	TRBJ2-1	CASSPPGSGYHNEQFF	TGTGCCAGCTCACCACCGGGGTCGGGCTACCACAATGAGCAGTTCTTC
.	TRBV4-3	.	TRBJ2-3	CASSQRYQGLASTDTQYF	TGCGCCAGCAGCCAAAGGTACCAGGGGCTGGCTAGCACAGATACGCAGTATTTT
many	TRBV5-1	.	TRBJ1-1	CASSTGTGNTEAFF	TGCGCCAGCAGCACCGGGACGGGGAACACTGAAGCTTTCTTT
many	TRBV28	.	TRBJ1-4	CASSLEQLNEKLFF	TGTGCCAGCAGTTTGGAGCAACTCAATGAAAAACTGTTTTTT
medium-sized	TRBV20-1	.	TRBJ1-2	CSATSEGSHGYTF	TGCAGTGCGACAAGCGAGGGGAGCCATGGCTACACCTTC
.	TRBV7-9	TRBD1	TRBJ2-3	CASSSSGTGADTQYF	TGTGCCAGCAGCTCGTCCGGGACAGGGGCAGATACGCAGTATTTT
.	TRBV7-9	TRBD1	TRBJ1-4	CASSMTGTGGAREKLFF	TGTGCCAGCAGCATGACCGGGACAGGGGGCGCCCGCGAAAAACTGTTTTTT
.	TRBV7-3	.	TRBJ2-5	CASGEGAGETQYF	TGTGCCAGCGGGGAGGGGGCAGGAGAGACCCAGTACTTC
.	TRBV7-2	TRBD1	TRBJ1-5	CASSLGVQGGQTQHF	TGTGCCAGCAGCTTGGGAGTACAGGGGGGACAGACCCAGCATTTT
many	TRBV12-3/TRBV12-4	.	TRBJ2-1	CASSLLSGQNSYNEQFF	TGTGCCAGCAGTTTGCTGTCGGGGCAAAACTCCTACAATGAGCAGTTCTTC
many	TRBV3-1	TRBD2	TRBJ2-1	CASSQGISLAGAEQFF	TGTGCCAGCAGCCAAGGAATAAGTCTAGCGGGAGCTGAGCAGTTCTTC
many	TRBV10-3	.	TRBJ2-7	CAISESTYEQYF	TGTGCCATCAGTGAGTCGACCTACGAGCAGTACTTC
.	TRBV5-1	.	TRBJ2-1	CASSFSRPGDHGQFF	TGCGCCAGCAGCTTCTCCCGGCCAGGGGACCATGGGCAGTTCTTC
.	TRBV12-3/TRBV12-4	.	TRBJ2-7	CASSLGQTYEQYF	TGTGCCAGCAGTTTGGGCCAGACCTACGAGCAGTACTTC
many	TRBV3-1	TRBD1	TRBJ1-1	CASSQVGTDLNTEAFF	TGTGCCAGCAGCCAGGTCGGGACAGATTTGAACACTGAAGCTTTCTTT
.	TRBV12-3/TRBV12-4	.	TRBJ1-5	CASSPRNQPQHF	TGTGCCAGCAGTCCCCGGAATCAGCCCCAGCATTTT
.	TRBV7-3	.	TRBJ2-1	CASSLTDSNEQFF	TGTGCCAGCAGCTTAACAGATAGCAATGAGCAGTTCTTC